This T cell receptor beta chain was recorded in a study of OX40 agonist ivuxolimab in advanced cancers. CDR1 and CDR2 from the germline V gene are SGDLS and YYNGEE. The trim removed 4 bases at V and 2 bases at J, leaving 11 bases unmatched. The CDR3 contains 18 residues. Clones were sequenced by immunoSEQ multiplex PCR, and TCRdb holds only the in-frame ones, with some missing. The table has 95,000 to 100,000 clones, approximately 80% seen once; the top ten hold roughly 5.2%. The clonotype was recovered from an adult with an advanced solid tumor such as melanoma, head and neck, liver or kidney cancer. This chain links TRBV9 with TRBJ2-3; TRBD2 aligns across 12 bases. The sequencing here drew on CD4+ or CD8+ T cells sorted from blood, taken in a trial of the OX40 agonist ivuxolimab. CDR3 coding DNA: TGTGCCAGCAGCCCACGGGCTAGCGGGGGGGCGGACACAGATACGCAGTATTTT. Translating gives CASSPRASGGADTDTQYF.